These T cell receptor beta chains were read from a single sample in a study of blood T cell repertoires in COVID-19. The assay was immunoSEQ multiplex PCR, and TCRdb's table has in-frame clones only and misses some. Of approximately 320,000 clones in the sample, roughly 90% were seen once. Specimen: PBMCs or T cells enriched from blood (not recorded which). The source of these receptors is a woman aged 18-35 years who had recovered from COVID-19. Both conserved end residues are part of each CDR3. A D gene is named only where the DNA matches it firmly. Rows give clone size only sometimes, using once, few, many, or a class for an expanded clone.

NA,TRBV14,TRBJ2-7,NA,18,TGTGCCAGCAGCCACGGAGTACTCAGCATTTTCGGAACTCACGAGCAGTACTTC,CASSHGVLSIFGTHEQYF
TRBD2,TRBV6-2/TRBV6-3,TRBJ2-3,few,19,TGTGCCAGCAGTTCCCCCCCTTGGCGGGGGGGCGAGCGCACAGATACGCAGTATTTT,CASSSPPWRGGERTDTQYF
NA,TRBV5-6,TRBJ2-7,NA,12,TGTGCCAGCAGCCCCGGGGGTGGCGAGCAGTACTTC,CASSPGGGEQYF
NA,TRBV7-9,TRBJ2-7,NA,13,TGTGCCAGCAGGTACGGACAGAAGTACGAGCAGTACTTC,CASRYGQKYEQYF
NA,TRBV28,TRBJ2-1,once,13,TGTGCCAGCGGGGACAACTCCTACAATGAGCAGTTCTTC,CASGDNSYNEQFF
TRBD1,TRBV11-2,TRBJ1-4,NA,13,TGTGCCAGCAGCTTAGGGACAGGGAGTGAACTGTTTTTT,CASSLGTGSELFF
NA,TRBV10-3,TRBJ1-1,NA,13,TGTGCCTCGGGGGGGGGTGAGAACACTGAAGCTTTCTTT,CASGGGENTEAFF
NA,TRBV7-6,TRBJ1-1,NA,15,TGTGCCAGCAGCGCACGGACGGGATCAAACACTGAAGCTTTCTTT,CASSARTGSNTEAFF
NA,TRBV5-4,TRBJ1-2,NA,20,TGTGCCAGCAGCGGGGGTGTGGGGGCCAGTGCCTCCATCGCTAACTATGGCTACACCTTC,CASSGGVGASASIANYGYTF
NA,TRBV29-1,TRBJ1-3,NA,13,TGCAGCGTTGAATCAGTCTCTGGAAACACCATATATTTT,CSVESVSGNTIYF
TRBD1,TRBV27,TRBJ1-1,NA,17,TGTGCCAGCAGTTTATACCGTCGGACAGGTACGAACACTGAAGCTTTCTTT,CASSLYRRTGTNTEAFF
NA,TRBV6-2/TRBV6-3,TRBJ2-5,NA,15,TGTGCCAGCAGTTCCCGAGCCGGGATTCAAGAGACCCAGTACTTC,CASSSRAGIQETQYF
NA,TRBV19,TRBJ1-1,NA,16,TGTGCCAGTAGTATCGGGGGACGGTCCGGGGGCACTGAAGCTTTCTTT,CASSIGGRSGGTEAFF
NA,TRBV19,TRBJ1-1,NA,16,TGTGCCAGTAGTACACCTCCGTTTGCGGGGGACACTGAAGCTTTCTTT,CASSTPPFAGDTEAFF
TRBD1,TRBV25-1,TRBJ1-1,NA,14,TGTGCCAGCAGTGAGCACGACAGGGCCACTGAAGCTTTCTTT,CASSEHDRATEAFF
NA,TRBV7-2,TRBJ1-1,NA,15,TGTGCCAGCAGCTTAGCGCGCCAAACGAACACTGAAGCTTTCTTT,CASSLARQTNTEAFF
TRBD2,TRBV6-4,TRBJ2-2,NA,16,TGTGCCAGCACCATCCCTCTAGCGGGGGGCCCCGGGGAGCTGTTTTTT,CASTIPLAGGPGELFF
NA,TRBV19,TRBJ2-7,NA,16,TGTGCCAGTAGTATAGACCGAACCAGGAATACCTACGAGCAGTACTTC,CASSIDRTRNTYEQYF
TRBD2,TRBV6-2/TRBV6-3,TRBJ2-5,NA,17,TGTGCCAGCAGTTACGAAGCGGGGGGGATTTTTGGTGGGACCCAGTACTTC,CASSYEAGGIFGGTQYF
NA,TRBV29-1,TRBJ2-5,once,15,TGCAGCGCTCCTACCTTCGGGGGTCGGGGGGAGACCCAGTACTTC,CSAPTFGGRGETQYF
TRBD2,TRBV27,TRBJ2-3,NA,16,TGTGCCAGCAGTGGACTAGCGGGAGGGGTCACAGATACGCAGTATTTT,CASSGLAGGVTDTQYF
TRBD2,TRBV11-3,TRBJ2-3,NA,18,TGTGCCAGCAGCTTAGATTTCGGGACTACGACACACACAGATACGCAGTATTTT,CASSLDFGTTTHTDTQYF